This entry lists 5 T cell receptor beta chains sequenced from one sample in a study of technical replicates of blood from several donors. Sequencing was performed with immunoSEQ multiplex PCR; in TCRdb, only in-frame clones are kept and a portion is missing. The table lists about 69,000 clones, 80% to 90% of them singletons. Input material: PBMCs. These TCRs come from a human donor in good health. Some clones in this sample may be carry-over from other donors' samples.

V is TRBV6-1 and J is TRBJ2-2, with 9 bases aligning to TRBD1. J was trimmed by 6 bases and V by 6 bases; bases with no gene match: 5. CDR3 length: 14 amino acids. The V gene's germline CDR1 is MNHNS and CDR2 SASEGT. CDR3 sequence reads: CASRTGGWAGELFF. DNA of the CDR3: TGTGCCAGCAGAACAGGGGGCTGGGCCGGGGAGCTGTTTTTT.

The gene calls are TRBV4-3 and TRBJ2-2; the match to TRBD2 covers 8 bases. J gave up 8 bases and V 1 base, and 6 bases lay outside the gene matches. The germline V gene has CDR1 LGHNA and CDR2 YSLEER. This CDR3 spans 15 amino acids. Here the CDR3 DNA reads TGCGCCAGCAGCCAAGTTAGCGGGGTGGTTGGGGAGCTGTTTTTT. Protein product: CASSQVSGVVGELFF.

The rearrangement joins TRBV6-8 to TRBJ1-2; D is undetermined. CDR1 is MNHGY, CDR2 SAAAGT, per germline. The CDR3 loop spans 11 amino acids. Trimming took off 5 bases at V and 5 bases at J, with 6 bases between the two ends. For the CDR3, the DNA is TGTGCCAGCAGTCCCTTATATGGCTACACCTTC. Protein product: CASSPLYGYTF.

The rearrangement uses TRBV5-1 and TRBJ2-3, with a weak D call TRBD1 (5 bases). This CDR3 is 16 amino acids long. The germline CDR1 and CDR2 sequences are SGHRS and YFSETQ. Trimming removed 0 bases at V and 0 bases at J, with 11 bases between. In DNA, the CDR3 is TGCGCCAGCAGCTTGGAGGGGTACACTAGCACAGATACGCAGTATTTT. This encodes CASSLEGYTSTDTQYF.

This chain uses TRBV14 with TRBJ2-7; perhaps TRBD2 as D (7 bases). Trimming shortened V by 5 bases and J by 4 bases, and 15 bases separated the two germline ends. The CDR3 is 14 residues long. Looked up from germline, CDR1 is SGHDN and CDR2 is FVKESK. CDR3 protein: CASSGTGGRYEQYF. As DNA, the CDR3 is TGTGCCAGCAGCGGGACCGGGGGGCGATACGAGCAGTACTTC.